The 32 T cell receptor beta chains listed next were all sequenced from one sample in a study of blood T cell repertoires in COVID-19. Assay: immunoSEQ multiplex PCR; the TCRdb copy retains only in-frame clones and omits some. Among more than 85,000 clones listed, 70% to 90% were seen once. The specimen was peripheral blood. Receptor source: a woman older than 75 with acute or convalescent COVID-19.

This clone was detected once. The chain joins TRBV7-2 to TRBJ2-1; 7 nucleotides align to TRBD2. Germline values: CDR1 SGHTA, CDR2 FQGNSA. Trimming cost V 8 bases and J 9 bases; bases outside gene matches: 13. The CDR3 totals 14 residues. CDR3 amino acids: CASLPGRGKGEQFF. The DNA of the CDR3 is TGTGCCAGCCTTCCCGGGCGGGGGAAGGGTGAGCAGTTCTTC.

Points on this clone: Distinct nucleotide sequences in the sample also encode this CDR3. CDR3 loop: CASSPLGGEETQYF. The CDR3 DNA reads TGTGCCAGCTCACCCCTTGGAGGGGAAGAGACCCAGTACTTC. The J gene is TRBJ2-5, the V gene TRBV18; tentatively, D is TRBD2 (6 bases). This CDR3 contains 14 residues. V was clipped by 3 bases and J by 3 bases, with 11 bases between them. Per the germline V gene, CDR1 is KGHSH and CDR2 is LQKENI.

The chain carries TRBV9 and TRBJ2-1; TRBD2 might be the D (6 bases). The CDR3 extends over 14 amino acids. Germline-derived CDR1 and CDR2 are SGDLS and YYNGEE. The V gene lost 3 bases and the J gene lost 0 bases, with 7 bases spanning the gap. CDR3 bases: TGTGCCAGCAGCGAGGGACTCTCCTACAATGAGCAGTTCTTC. It codes for CASSEGLSYNEQFF.

This clone was detected only a few times. The chain couples TRBV18 to TRBJ1-1; TRBD1 matches at 7 bases. The length of the CDR3 is 14 residues. CDR1 and CDR2 (germline): KGHSH, LQKENI. The trim removed 4 bases at V and 0 bases at J, leaving 2 bases unmatched. CDR3 coding DNA: TGTGCCAGCTCACTGGGACAGATGAACACTGAAGCTTTCTTT. This sequence encodes CASSLGQMNTEAFF.

This clone was seen only a few times. The chain is built from TRBV15 and TRBJ1-2; D not resolved. This CDR3 is built from 18 residues. Trimming took off 0 bases at V and 0 bases at J, with 17 bases between the two ends. Germline CDR1 LNHNV, CDR2 YYDKDF (reference sequence). CDR3 sequence reads: CATSRDVGAALANYGYTF. CDR3 nucleotide sequence: TGTGCCACCAGCAGAGATGTGGGAGCGGCTTTAGCTAACTATGGCTACACCTTC.

Points on this clone: At one end, the junction sequence differs from germline, possibly due to a read error. CDR3 DNA sequence: TGTGCTAGCAGCTCCCAGTGGAACACTGAAGCTTTCTTT. It specifies CASSSQWNTEAFF. The chain is built from TRBV7-7 and TRBJ1-1; unclear D gene. Germline CDR1 SSHAT, CDR2 FNYEAQ (reference sequence). The length of the CDR3 is 13 residues.

V gene TRBV19 combines with J gene TRBJ1-4; 7 bases fit TRBD1. The V gene end was trimmed by 3 bases and the J gene end by 0 bases; junction bases not matched to a gene: 4. The CDR3 sequence is 16 residues long. Germline values: CDR1 LNHDA, CDR2 SQIVND (reference sequence). The DNA for the CDR3 is TGTGCCAGTAGTATCCGACAGGGATCAACTAATGAAAAACTGTTTTTT. Its translation is CASSIRQGSTNEKLFF. Full variable domain (missing parts from reference TRBV19 and TRBJ1-4): DGGITQSPKYLFRKEGQNVTLSCEQNLNHDAMYWYRQDPGQGLRLIYYSQIVNDFQKGDIAEGYSVSREKKESFPLTVTSAQKNPTAFYLCASSIRQGSTNEKLFFGSGTQLSVL.

The chain uses TRBV18 and TRBJ1-1, with 8 bases identical to TRBD1. After removal of 7 bases from V and 0 bases from J, the junction contained 7 bases not matched to a gene. Germline CDR1 and CDR2: KGHSH and LQKENI. The length of the CDR3 is 15 residues. CDR3 region: CASFGQGALNTEAFF. CDR3 in DNA: TGTGCCAGCTTCGGACAGGGTGCCTTGAACACTGAAGCTTTCTTT.

The V gene is TRBV19, the J gene TRBJ2-1; TRBD2 matches at 7 bases. This CDR3 spans 13 amino acids. Losses at the gene ends were 10 bases for V and 7 bases for J; bases not matched to a gene: 10. Germline V gives CDR1 LNHDA, CDR2 SQIVND (reference sequence). This CDR3 reads CATEGGYRNEQFF. The CDR3 DNA is TGTGCCACCGAGGGAGGGTATCGGAATGAGCAGTTCTTC. The full variable domain, with the rest looked up from reference TRBV19 and TRBJ2-1, is DGGITQSPKYLFRKEGQNVTLSCEQNLNHDAMYWYRQDPGQGLRLIYYSQIVNDFQKGDIAEGYSVSREKKESFPLTVTSAQKNPTAFYLCATEGGYRNEQFFGPGTRLTVL.

The CDR3 DNA sequence: TGTGCCAGCAGTTATAGCGGCACAGATACGCAGTATTTT. Translating gives CASSYSGTDTQYF. The genes are TRBV12-3 or TRBV12-4 and TRBJ2-3; tentative D call: TRBD2 (5 bases). V was clipped by 4 bases and J by 1 base, with 6 bases between them. CDR3 length: 13 amino acids.

The CDR3 reads CAWSVRTGASRQYF. The CDR3 DNA is TGTGCCTGGAGTGTACGGACGGGAGCCTCCAGGCAGTACTTC. The chain couples TRBV30 to TRBJ2-7; maybe TRBD2 (6 bases). V lost 0 bases to trimming and J lost 9 bases, with 18 bases between them. The CDR3 covers 14 residues. In germline, CDR1 is GTSNPN, CDR2 SVGIG (reference sequence).

The rearrangement uses TRBV7-9 and TRBJ1-2; possibly TRBD1 for D (5 bases). V gave up 5 bases and J gave up 4 bases, with 8 bases separating them. There are 12 residues in the CDR3. Germline-derived CDR1 and CDR2 are SEHNR and FQNEAQ (reference sequence). CDR3 sequence reads: CASSPRAYGYTF. The CDR3 DNA reads TGTGCCAGCAGCCCCAGGGCCTATGGCTACACCTTC.

The rearrangement links TRBV18 to TRBJ2-3, with 8 positions matching TRBD1. J was trimmed by 5 bases and V by 6 bases; bases with no gene match: 7. The V gene's germline CDR1 is KGHSH and CDR2 LQKENI. The CDR3 is made up of 14 amino acids. CDR3 bases: TGTGCCAGCTCCCCTACAGGGGGTATAGATACGCAGTATTTT. Its protein is CASSPTGGIDTQYF. Full variable domain (remainder filled in from reference TRBV18 and TRBJ2-3): NAGVMQNPRHLVRRRGQEARLRCSPMKGHSHVYWYRQLPEEGLKFMVYLQKENIIDESGMPKERFSAEFPKEGPSILRIQQVVRGDSAAYFCASSPTGGIDTQYFGPGTRLTVL.

This chain joins TRBV18 and TRBJ2-7; 10 bases are a match to TRBD1. The V segment lost 4 bases and the J segment 6 bases; nucleotides outside the gene matches: 0. The length of the CDR3 is 12 residues. Per the germline V gene, CDR1 is KGHSH and CDR2 is LQKENI. The CDR3 region is CASSRDRGEQYF. DNA of the CDR3: TGTGCCAGCTCACGGGACAGGGGCGAGCAGTACTTC. The full variable domain, completed using reference TRBV18 and TRBJ2-7, is NAGVMQNPRHLVRRRGQEARLRCSPMKGHSHVYWYRQLPEEGLKFMVYLQKENIIDESGMPKERFSAEFPKEGPSILRIQQVVRGDSAAYFCASSRDRGEQYFGPGTRLTVT.

The CDR3 DNA sequence: TGTGCCAGCAGTCAGCAAGGGGGCAGTCAGCCCCAGCATTTT. Translating gives CASSQQGGSQPQHF. J is TRBJ1-5 and V is TRBV5-4, with TRBD1 matching over 7 bases. This CDR3 region has 14 residues. Germline V CDR1 and CDR2: SGHNT, YYREEE (reference sequence). V shed 5 bases and J 6 bases; nucleotides not matched to a gene: 8.

The chain uses TRBV7-6 and TRBJ1-6; 7 positions match TRBD1. From germline, CDR1 is SGHVS and CDR2 FNYEAQ. V was clipped by 2 bases and J by 6 bases; unmatched bases: 13. The CDR3 has 18 residues. DNA for the CDR3: TGTGCCAGCAGCTTAAGGAGTCCCTACCGGGACAGTAATTCACCCCTCCACTTT. Protein: CASSLRSPYRDSNSPLHF. Filled out from reference TRBV7-6 and TRBJ1-6, the complete variable domain reads GAGVSQSPRYKVTKRGQDVALRCDPISGHVSLYWYRQALGQGPEFLTYFNYEAQQDKSGLPNDRFSAERPEGSISTLTIQRTEQRDSAMYRCASSLRSPYRDSNSPLHFGNGTRLTVT.

CDR3: CASSPDRTGEAFF. CDR3 DNA: TGTGCCAGCTCACCAGACCGGACGGGAGAAGCTTTCTTT. The chain employs TRBV18 and TRBJ1-1, with D hard to call. CDR1 and CDR2 from the germline V gene are KGHSH and LQKENI. This CDR3 comprises 13 residues. Trimming took 2 bases from V and 8 from J, leaving 12 bases between them.

The CDR3 is CASNAGVTGELFF. In DNA form, the CDR3 reads TGTGCCAGCAACGCAGGGGTCACCGGGGAGCTGTTTTTT. The chain combines TRBV6-5 with TRBJ2-2, with D tentatively TRBD1 (6 bases). There are 13 residues in the CDR3. Germline values: CDR1 MNHEY, CDR2 SVGAGI. V dropped 7 bases and J dropped 4 bases, with 10 bases sitting between them.

This clone was observed a handful of times. The chain is built from TRBV6-4 and TRBJ1-1; D remains ambiguous. The CDR3 loop spans 13 amino acids. V was pared by 3 bases and J by 7 bases, with 12 bases between. The germline V gene has CDR1 MRHNA and CDR2 SNTAGT. In DNA, the CDR3 is TGTGCCAGCAGTGAAACCTACGGAGGTGAAGCTTTCTTT. This codes for CASSETYGGEAFF.

The J gene is TRBJ2-1, the V gene TRBV11-1; TRBD2 agrees at 16 bases. The CDR3 covers 16 residues. V lost 5 bases and J lost 12; bases outside the gene matches: 10. From germline, CDR1 is SGHAT and CDR2 FQDESV (reference sequence). CDR3: CASSPSGLAGGSRQFF. As DNA, the CDR3 is TGTGCCAGCAGCCCCTCGGGACTAGCGGGAGGGAGCAGGCAGTTCTTC.

This clone showed up just a few times. CDR3 nucleotide sequence: TGCGCCAGCAGCCAAGAAGGGCTAGCGGTTTCCTACGAGCAGTACTTC. Encoded protein: CASSQEGLAVSYEQYF. The chain links TRBV4-1 to TRBJ2-7; 7 nucleotides align to TRBD2. The trim removed 0 bases at V and 1 base at J, leaving 6 bases unmatched. From germline, CDR1 is MGHRA and CDR2 YSYEKL. The CDR3 length is 16 residues.

V and J are TRBV24-1 and TRBJ1-5; 8 bases map to TRBD1. The ends lost 2 bases at V and 6 bases at J; junction bases unmatched: 2. The germline CDR1 and CDR2 sequences are KGHDR and SFDVKD. CDR3 length equals 14 residues. CDR3 region: CATSDSQGAQPQHF. CDR3 coding DNA: TGTGCCACCAGTGATTCTCAGGGGGCTCAGCCCCAGCATTTT.

The genes are TRBV13 and TRBJ2-4; 8 bases align to TRBD1. Germline CDR1 PRHDT, CDR2 FYEKMQ (reference sequence). V was clipped by 5 bases and J by 0 bases; unmatched bases: 6. The CDR3 consists of 16 residues. CDR3 DNA: TGTGCCAGCAGCCAGGGGACAGGCCGAGCCAAAAACATTCAGTACTTC. Residues: CASSQGTGRAKNIQYF.

This clone showed up just a few times. The CDR3 region has the DNA TGTGCCAGCATCGACAACGGCTATGGCTACACCTTC. It translates to CASIDNGYGYTF. The genes are TRBV2 and TRBJ1-2; D unresolved. The germline gives CDR1 SNHLY, CDR2 FYNNEI. Between the trimmed V and J ends, which lost 7 bases and 4 bases, there was a span of 10 bases. The CDR3 contains 12 residues.

The V and J genes are TRBV11-2 and TRBJ2-3; 10 bases agree with TRBD2. Germline V CDR1 and CDR2: SGHAT, FQNNGV. Losses at the gene ends were 4 bases for V and 2 bases for J; bases not matched to a gene: 6. The CDR3 has 16 residues. The CDR3 DNA sequence: TGTGCCAGCAGCTCGACTAGCGGGCACTACACAGATACGCAGTATTTT. Amino acids: CASSSTSGHYTDTQYF.

The chain uses TRBV4-1 and TRBJ2-1; the match to TRBD2 covers 11 bases. J was trimmed by 2 bases and V by 2 bases; bases with no gene match: 5. CDR3 size: 17 residues. Germline loops: CDR1 MGHRA, CDR2 YSYEKL. The chain's CDR3 is CASSQPLSGGAYNEQFF. The DNA for the CDR3 is TGCGCCAGCAGCCAACCACTTAGCGGGGGGGCCTACAATGAGCAGTTCTTC.

The V and J genes are TRBV5-1 and TRBJ1-2; D gene ambiguous. The CDR3 loop spans 12 amino acids. Germline V gene lookup returns CDR1 SGHRS and CDR2 YFSETQ. V lost 7 bases and J lost 5, with 12 bases in between. The DNA of the CDR3 is TGCGCCAGCTCGGGTGGAGGGTATGGCTACACCTTC. Its protein is CASSGGGYGYTF.

The chain combines TRBV7-2 with TRBJ2-2; 7 positions match TRBD2. The J segment lost 4 bases and the V segment lost 6 bases, leaving 11 bases of the junction unmatched. Germline CDR1 and CDR2: SGHTA and FQGNSA. The CDR3 has 16 amino acids. The CDR3 bases are TGTGCCAGCAGTTGGCCGGGACTAACTACCACCGGGGAGCTGTTTTTT. It translates to CASSWPGLTTTGELFF.

The rearrangement joins TRBV5-6 to TRBJ2-2; TRBD2 agrees at 7 bases. J lost 0 bases, V lost 0 bases, and 2 bases had no gene match. In germline, CDR1 is SGHDT, CDR2 YYEEEE. This CDR3 region has 16 residues. The DNA of the CDR3 is TGTGCCAGCAGCTTGGTAGCGGGCGCGAACACCGGGGAGCTGTTTTTT. Translation gives CASSLVAGANTGELFF.

The chain joins TRBV2 to TRBJ2-5; no clear D gene. CDR1 and CDR2 (germline): SNHLY, FYNNEI. The ends were cut back, 7 bases at V and 0 bases at J, with 6 bases in the middle. CDR3 length: 12 residues. The CDR3 region is CASTSDQETQYF. The CDR3 nucleotides read TGTGCCAGCACCTCGGACCAAGAGACCCAGTACTTC.

This clone has a single count. V usage is TRBV2 and J usage is TRBJ1-1; possibly TRBD1 for D (5 bases). CDR1 and CDR2 from the germline V gene are SNHLY and FYNNEI. This CDR3 is built from 13 residues. Trimming took 9 bases from V and 5 from J, leaving 16 bases between them. CDR3 coding DNA: TGTGCCAGTCAGGTCAGGGTCGGAACTGAAGCTTTCTTT. This encodes CASQVRVGTEAFF.

This chain links TRBV28 with TRBJ2-1; 14 nucleotides line up with TRBD2. Germline V lookup: CDR1 MDHEN, CDR2 SYDVKM. V shed 3 bases and J 8 bases; nucleotides not matched to a gene: 3. The CDR3 contains 15 residues. In DNA form, the CDR3 reads TGTGCCAGCAGTTTTGGGACTAGCGGGAGCTATGAGCAGTTCTTC. It translates to CASSFGTSGSYEQFF.